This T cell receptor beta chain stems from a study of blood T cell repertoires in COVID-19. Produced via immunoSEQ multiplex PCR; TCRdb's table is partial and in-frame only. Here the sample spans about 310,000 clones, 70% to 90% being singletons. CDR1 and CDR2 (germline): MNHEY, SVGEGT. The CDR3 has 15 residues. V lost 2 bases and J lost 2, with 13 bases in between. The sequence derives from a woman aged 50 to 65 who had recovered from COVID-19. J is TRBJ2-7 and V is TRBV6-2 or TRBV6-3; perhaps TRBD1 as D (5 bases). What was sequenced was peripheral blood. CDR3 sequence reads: CASSYNPTEPYEQYF. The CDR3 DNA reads TGTGCCAGCAGTTACAACCCGACAGAACCCTACGAGCAGTACTTC.